This entry lists 2 T cell receptor beta chains sequenced from one sample in a study of molecular identifiers for immune sequencing clone quantification (dated by TCRdb to 2017 to 2018). Library generation was performed with PCR. The instrument was an Illumina HiSeq 4000. TCRdb passed the public sequencing reads through fastp at Q25 and MiXCR, retaining productive beta sequences. Merged by CDR3 protein, the rows form single entries marked with the most common genes and DNA. The sample includes 60,000 to 70,000 distinct CDR3 sequences, with 15% to 20% observed a single time. The top ten constitute under 1.5% of the sample. Sequencing was carried out using naive CD8+ T cells from blood, with Jurkat cell RNA spiked in. What this sample's cell subset or site label stands for: FACS-sorted CD8+CD4-CCR7+CD45RA+ naive T cells. Receptors originate from a human donor in good health. Some libraries in this study had Jurkat cell RNA spiked in.

About this clonotype: This sequence may be a read error, since a much larger clone differs from it by one base. V is TRBV6-2 or TRBV6-3 and J is TRBJ2-5; perhaps TRBD2 as D (5 bases). The length of the CDR3 is 12 residues. In germline, CDR1 is MNHEY, CDR2 SVGEGT. The CDR3 loop is CASKPGGETRYF. The CDR3 region has the DNA TGTGCCAGCAAACCAGGAGGAGAGACCCGGTACTTC.

This clonotype was recorded at least ten times. The V call is TRBV13, the J call TRBJ2-5; D tentatively reads TRBD1 or TRBD2 (5 bases each). Trimming left V 4 bases short and J 5 bases short, with 8 bases between. This CDR3 comprises 12 residues. Germline lookup yields CDR1 PRHDT and CDR2 FYEKMQ (reference sequence). The CDR3 region is CASSWGLETQYF. The CDR3 nucleotides are TGTGCCAGCAGCTGGGGGTTGGAGACCCAGTACTTC.